The 17 T cell receptor beta chains reported below all come from one sample, sequenced in a study of blood T cell repertoires in COVID-19. Method: immunoSEQ multiplex PCR; TCRdb's copy keeps in-frame clones and lacks some. Among around 23,000 clones, around 87% were seen once, and the ten largest hold 8.3%. Sequencing was performed on peripheral blood. The source is a man in his fifties with active COVID-19.

The gene calls are TRBV5-5 and TRBJ2-3, with TRBD2 identical over 7 bases. J lost 2 bases, V lost 4 bases, and 4 bases had no gene match. The CDR3 totals 14 residues. Germline values: CDR1 SGHKS, CDR2 YYEKEE (reference sequence). The CDR3 DNA is TGTGCCAGCAGCCCCAGGGACTACACAGATACGCAGTATTTT. It specifies CASSPRDYTDTQYF. The variable domain in full, completed from reference TRBV5-5 and TRBJ2-3, reads DAGVTQSPTHLIKTRGQQVTLRCSPISGHKSVSWYQQVLGQGPQFIFQYYEKEERGRGNFPDRFSARQFPNYSSELNVNALLLGDSALYLCASSPRDYTDTQYFGPGTRLTVL.

The chain combines TRBV5-1 with TRBJ2-2, with D unresolved. Trimming pared 4 bases from V and 0 bases from J, leaving 10 bases between. The CDR3 sequence is 15 residues long. CDR1 SGHRS and CDR2 YFSETQ come from the germline V gene. DNA for the CDR3: TGCGCCAGCAGCCGGGTACCATCGAACACCGGGGAGCTGTTTTTT. Protein sequence: CASSRVPSNTGELFF.

V and J are TRBV7-2 and TRBJ1-1; possible D gene TRBD1, 5 bases. Looked up from germline, CDR1 is SGHTA and CDR2 is FQGNSA. This CDR3 is 15 amino acids long. Trimming stripped 2 bases from V and 5 bases from J, with 15 bases between. DNA of the CDR3: TGTGCCAGCAGCTTAATTACAGGATTCGGGACTGAAGCTTTCTTT. Translation gives CASSLITGFGTEAFF.

This chain connects TRBV28 to TRBJ1-4; 8 positions match TRBD1. The CDR3 consists of 16 residues. CDR1 and CDR2 from the germline V gene are MDHEN and SYDVKM. The junction had 7 bases not matched to a gene; V was cut back by 6 bases and J by 1 base. In DNA form, the CDR3 reads TGTGCCAGCAGGCGGACAGGGCGGGGAACTAATGAAAAACTGTTTTTT. The encoded protein is CASRRTGRGTNEKLFF.

The chain couples TRBV2 to TRBJ2-2; D remains unclear. Germline-derived CDR1 and CDR2 are SNHLY and FYNNEI. Trimming removed 5 bases at V and 7 bases at J, with 5 bases between. The CDR3 runs to 11 residues. The CDR3 reads CASSSSGELFF. The CDR3 DNA reads TGTGCCAGCAGTAGTAGCGGGGAGCTGTTTTTT.

The V call is TRBV28, the J call TRBJ1-2; tentative D call: TRBD1 (5 bases). The V gene lost 3 bases and the J gene lost 2 bases, with 16 bases spanning the gap. CDR1 and CDR2 (germline): MDHEN, SYDVKM. The CDR3 is 16 residues long. DNA of the CDR3: TGTGCCAGCAGTTTCGGGGGAGGGAGGAGGAACTATGGCTACACCTTC. This encodes CASSFGGGRRNYGYTF.

This chain joins TRBV29-1 and TRBJ2-3; TRBD1 agrees at 7 bases. This CDR3 region has 15 residues. In germline, CDR1 is SQVTM, CDR2 ANQGSEA. The V segment lost 6 bases and the J segment 0 bases; nucleotides outside the gene matches: 9. CDR3 DNA sequence: TGCAGCGTAGCTGGGACAGAGTTTAGCACAGATACGCAGTATTTT. Translation gives CSVAGTEFSTDTQYF.

This chain connects TRBV12-5 to TRBJ2-2; 14 nucleotides align to TRBD2. V lost 4 bases to trimming and J lost 0 bases; unmatched junction nucleotides: 7. CDR3 length equals 19 residues. Germline V gene lookup returns CDR1 LGHNT and CDR2 FRNRAP. CDR3 amino acids: CASGWGLAGALANTGELFF. For the CDR3, the DNA is TGTGCTAGTGGTTGGGGACTAGCGGGAGCACTCGCGAACACCGGGGAGCTGTTTTTT.

This CDR3 is CAWSSSLVPGEQYV. The CDR3 nucleotides are TGTGCCTGGAGCTCTAGCCTTGTTCCGGGCGAGCAGTACGTC. This chain links TRBV30 with TRBJ2-7, with D possibly being TRBD2 (5 bases). Between the trimmed V and J ends, which lost 3 bases and 6 bases, there was a span of 18 bases. The CDR3 has 14 amino acids. Germline assignment: CDR1 GTSNPN and CDR2 SVGIG (reference sequence).

Here the CDR3 DNA reads TGTGCCAGCAGTCCAACGGGACAGGGGTCAGATACGCAGTATTTT. Residues: CASSPTGQGSDTQYF. The rearrangement uses TRBV7-6 and TRBJ2-3; TRBD1 aligns across 10 bases. The V and J ends lost 6 bases and 4 bases, in that order; junction bases with no gene match: 7. This CDR3 spans 15 amino acids. Germline V CDR1 and CDR2: SGHVS, FNYEAQ.

The chain links TRBV4-1 to TRBJ1-2; 9 bases align to TRBD1. V lost 3 bases and J lost 1; bases outside the gene matches: 3. The germline CDR1 and CDR2 sequences are MGHRA and YSYEKL. CDR3 length equals 15 residues. The CDR3 DNA reads as TGCGCCAGCAGCCAGGGACAGGGAATTAACTATGGCTACACCTTC. Translation: CASSQGQGINYGYTF.

CDR3 amino acids: CASSSRQMTNTGELFF. The CDR3, as DNA: TGTGCCAGCTCATCGAGACAGATGACGAACACCGGGGAGCTGTTTTTT. V is TRBV18 and J is TRBJ2-2; D possibly corresponds to TRBD1 (5 bases). CDR1 KGHSH and CDR2 LQKENI come from the germline V gene. V was cut by 5 bases and J by 0 bases, with 13 bases left in between. The length of the CDR3 is 16 residues.

V is TRBV3-1 (or the pseudogene TRBV3-2) and J is TRBJ2-5; the D is unclear. There are 15 residues in the CDR3. The V gene lost 7 bases and the J gene lost 5 bases, with 20 bases spanning the gap. Germline V lookup: CDR1 LGHDT, CDR2 YNNKEL (reference sequence). The CDR3 is CASKYGRRVKETQYF. In DNA, the CDR3 is TGTGCCAGCAAATACGGCCGTCGGGTGAAGGAGACCCAGTACTTC.

V gene TRBV15 combines with J gene TRBJ1-5, with a tentative D call TRBD1 (6 bases). Between the trimmed V and J ends, which lost 3 bases and 7 bases, there was a span of 13 bases. Germline CDR1 LNHNV, CDR2 YYDKDF (reference sequence). The CDR3 totals 14 residues. The CDR3 loop is CATSSAGVGQPQHF. CDR3 DNA sequence: TGTGCCACCAGCAGCGCAGGGGTTGGGCAGCCCCAGCATTTT.

In this sample, this clone turned up once. V gene TRBV18 combines with J gene TRBJ2-5; TRBD1 matches at 8 bases. CDR1 and CDR2 from the germline V gene are KGHSH and LQKENI. This CDR3 region has 14 residues. The trim removed 1 base at V and 4 bases at J, leaving 2 bases unmatched. CDR3 DNA: TGTGCCAGCTCACCACGCAGGGGGCGAGAGACCCAGTACTTC. Its translation is CASSPRRGRETQYF.

The genes are TRBV5-1 and TRBJ2-1; tentative D call: TRBD1 (5 bases). CDR1 and CDR2 from the germline V gene are SGHRS and YFSETQ. V lost 5 bases and J lost 3, with 12 bases in between. This CDR3 is 14 amino acids long. The chain's CDR3 is CASRSPGNYNEQFF. CDR3 DNA sequence: TGCGCCAGCAGATCCCCAGGGAACTACAATGAGCAGTTCTTC.

The chain employs TRBV6-1 and TRBJ2-7, with 7 bases matching TRBD1. This CDR3 spans 14 amino acids. Germline V CDR1 and CDR2: MNHNS, SASEGT. V was pared by 0 bases and J by 4 bases, with 3 bases of the junction left unmatched. The CDR3 coding sequence is TGTGCCAGCAGTGAAGCGGGACAGAGTTACGAGCAGTACTTC. This sequence encodes CASSEAGQSYEQYF.